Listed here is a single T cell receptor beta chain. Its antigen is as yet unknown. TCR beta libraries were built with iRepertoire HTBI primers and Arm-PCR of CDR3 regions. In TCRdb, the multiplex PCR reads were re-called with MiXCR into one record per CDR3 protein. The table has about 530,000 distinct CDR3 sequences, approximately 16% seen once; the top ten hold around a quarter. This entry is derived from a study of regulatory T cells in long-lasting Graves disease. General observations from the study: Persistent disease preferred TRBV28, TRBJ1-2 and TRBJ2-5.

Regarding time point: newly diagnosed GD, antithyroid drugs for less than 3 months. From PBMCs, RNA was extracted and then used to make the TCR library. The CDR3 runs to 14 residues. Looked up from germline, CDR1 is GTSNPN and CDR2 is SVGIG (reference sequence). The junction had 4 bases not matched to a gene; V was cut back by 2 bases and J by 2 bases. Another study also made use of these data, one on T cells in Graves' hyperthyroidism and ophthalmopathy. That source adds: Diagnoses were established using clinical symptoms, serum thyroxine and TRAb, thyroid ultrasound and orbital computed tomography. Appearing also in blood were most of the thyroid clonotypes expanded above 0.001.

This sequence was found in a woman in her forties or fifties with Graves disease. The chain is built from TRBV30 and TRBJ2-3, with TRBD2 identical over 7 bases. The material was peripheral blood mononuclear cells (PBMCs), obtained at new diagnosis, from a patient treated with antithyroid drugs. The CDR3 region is CAWSLSGVTDTQYF. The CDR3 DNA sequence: TGTGCCTGGAGTTTAAGCGGGGTCACAGATACGCAGTATTTT.